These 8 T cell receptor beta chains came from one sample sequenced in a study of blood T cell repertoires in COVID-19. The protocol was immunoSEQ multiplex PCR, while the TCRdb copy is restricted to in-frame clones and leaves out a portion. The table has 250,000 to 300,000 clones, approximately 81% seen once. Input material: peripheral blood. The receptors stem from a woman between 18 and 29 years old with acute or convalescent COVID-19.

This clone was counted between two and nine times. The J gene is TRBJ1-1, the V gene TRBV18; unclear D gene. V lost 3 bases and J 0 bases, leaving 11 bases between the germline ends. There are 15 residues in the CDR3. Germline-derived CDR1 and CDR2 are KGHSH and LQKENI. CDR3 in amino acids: CASSPGIAVNTEAFF. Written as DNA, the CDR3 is TGTGCCAGCTCACCGGGGATAGCGGTGAACACTGAAGCTTTCTTT.

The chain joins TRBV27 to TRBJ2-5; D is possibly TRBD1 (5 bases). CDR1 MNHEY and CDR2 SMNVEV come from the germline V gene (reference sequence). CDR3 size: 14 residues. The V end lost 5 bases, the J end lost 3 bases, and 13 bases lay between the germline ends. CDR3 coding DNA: TGTGCCAGCAGTCAGTACACAGGAGAAGAGACCCAGTACTTC. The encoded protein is CASSQYTGEETQYF.

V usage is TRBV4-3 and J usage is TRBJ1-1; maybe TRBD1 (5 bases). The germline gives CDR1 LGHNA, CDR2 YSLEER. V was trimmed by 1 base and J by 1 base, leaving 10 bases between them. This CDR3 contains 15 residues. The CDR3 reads CASSQGRTKNTEAFF. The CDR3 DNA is TGCGCCAGCAGCCAAGGTAGGACAAAGAACACTGAAGCTTTCTTT.

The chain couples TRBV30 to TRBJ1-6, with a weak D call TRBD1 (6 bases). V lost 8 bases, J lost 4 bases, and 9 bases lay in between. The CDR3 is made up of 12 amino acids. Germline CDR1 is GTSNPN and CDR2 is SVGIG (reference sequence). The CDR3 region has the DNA TGTGCCGGAGGACAGTATAATTCACCCCTCCACTTT. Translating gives CAGGQYNSPLHF.

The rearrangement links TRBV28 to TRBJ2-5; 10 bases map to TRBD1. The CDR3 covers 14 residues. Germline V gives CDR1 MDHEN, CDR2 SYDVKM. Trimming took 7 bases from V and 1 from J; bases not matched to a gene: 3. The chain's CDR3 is CASMGQGFQETQYF. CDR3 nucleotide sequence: TGTGCCAGCATGGGACAGGGGTTCCAAGAGACCCAGTACTTC.

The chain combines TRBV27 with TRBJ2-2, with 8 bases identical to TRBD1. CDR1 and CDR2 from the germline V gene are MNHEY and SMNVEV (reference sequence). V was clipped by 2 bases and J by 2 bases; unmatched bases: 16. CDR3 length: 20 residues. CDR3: CASSLGLGRGLVINTGELFF. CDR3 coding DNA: TGTGCCAGCAGTTTAGGGTTGGGCAGGGGGCTCGTTATAAACACCGGGGAGCTGTTTTTT.

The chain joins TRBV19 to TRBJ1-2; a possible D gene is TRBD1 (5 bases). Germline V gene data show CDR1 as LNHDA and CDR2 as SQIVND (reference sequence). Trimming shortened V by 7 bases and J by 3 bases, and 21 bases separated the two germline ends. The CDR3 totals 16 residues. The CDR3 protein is CASNPGLKQGDYGYTF. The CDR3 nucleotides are TGTGCCAGTAATCCGGGACTCAAACAAGGGGACTATGGCTACACCTTC.

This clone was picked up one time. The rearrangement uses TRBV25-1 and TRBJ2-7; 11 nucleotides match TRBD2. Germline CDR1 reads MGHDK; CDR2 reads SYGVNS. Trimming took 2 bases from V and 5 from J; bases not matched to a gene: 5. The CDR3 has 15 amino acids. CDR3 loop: CASSELAGGSNEQYF. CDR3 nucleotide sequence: TGTGCCAGCAGTGAACTAGCGGGAGGTAGTAACGAGCAGTACTTC.